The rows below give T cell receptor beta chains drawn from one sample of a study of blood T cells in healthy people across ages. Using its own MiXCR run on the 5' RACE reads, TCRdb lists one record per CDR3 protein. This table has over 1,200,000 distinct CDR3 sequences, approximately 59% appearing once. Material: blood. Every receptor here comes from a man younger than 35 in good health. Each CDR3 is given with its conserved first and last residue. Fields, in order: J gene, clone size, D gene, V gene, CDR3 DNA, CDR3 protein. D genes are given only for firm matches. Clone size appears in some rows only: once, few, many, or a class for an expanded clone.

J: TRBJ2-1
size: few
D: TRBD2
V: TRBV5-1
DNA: TGCGCCAGCAGCTTGGCTAGCGGGAGATACAATGAGCAGTTCTTC
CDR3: CASSLASGRYNEQFF

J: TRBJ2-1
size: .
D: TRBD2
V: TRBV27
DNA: TGTGCCAGCAGTTTATCAGCGGGAGCCGACAATGAGCAGTTCTTC
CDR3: CASSLSAGADNEQFF

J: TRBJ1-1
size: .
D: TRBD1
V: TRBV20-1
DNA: TGCAGTGCTCTCCCAGGACGGGTTGCAGGGGGCTGGGGCACTGAAGCTTTCTTT
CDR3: CSALPGRVAGGWGTEAFF

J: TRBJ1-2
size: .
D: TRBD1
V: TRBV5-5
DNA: TGTGCCAGCAGCATAGACAGGGCCGGCAGCTATGGCTACACCTTC
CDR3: CASSIDRAGSYGYTF

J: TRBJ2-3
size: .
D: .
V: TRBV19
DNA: TGTGCCAGTAGTATTTGGGGCAGCCCCACAGATACGCAGTATTTT
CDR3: CASSIWGSPTDTQYF

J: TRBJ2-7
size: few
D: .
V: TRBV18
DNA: TGTGCCAGCTCACCACCGGGGTCCGTCCACGAGCAGTACTTC
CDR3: CASSPPGSVHEQYF

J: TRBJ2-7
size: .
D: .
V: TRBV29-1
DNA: TGCAGCGTTGAACAGGATGACTCCTACGAGCAGTACTTC
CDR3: CSVEQDDSYEQYF

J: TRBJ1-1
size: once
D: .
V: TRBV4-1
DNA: TGCGCCAGCAGCCTAAATGGACGGACGAACACTGAAGCTTTCTTT
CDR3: CASSLNGRTNTEAFF

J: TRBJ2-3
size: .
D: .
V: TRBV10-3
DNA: TGTGCCATCAGTCCTCAGAACCCCCGACAAATGATCCCCTTCGGGGAAGATACGCAGTATTTT
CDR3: CAISPQNPRQMIPFGEDTQYF

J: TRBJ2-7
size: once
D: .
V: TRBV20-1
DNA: TGCAGTGTGCGGGGCCACTCCTACGAGCAGTACTTC
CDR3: CSVRGHSYEQYF

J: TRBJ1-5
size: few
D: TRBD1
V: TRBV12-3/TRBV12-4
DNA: TGTGCCAGCAGTTTAGGGACAGGCCCTGGCAATCAGCCCCAGCATTTT
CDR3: CASSLGTGPGNQPQHF

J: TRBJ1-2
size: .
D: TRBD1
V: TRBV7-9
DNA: TGTGCCAGCAGCTGGACAGGGGACGTAGATGGCTACACCTTC
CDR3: CASSWTGDVDGYTF

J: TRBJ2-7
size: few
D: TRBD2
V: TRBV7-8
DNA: TGTGCCAGCAGCCGGGGCGGGGGAATCTCCTACGAGCAGTACTTC
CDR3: CASSRGGGISYEQYF

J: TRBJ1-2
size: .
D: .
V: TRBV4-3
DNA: TGCGCCAGCAGCCAAGATCCGGGGCCCGTGGCAAACTATGGCTACACCTTC
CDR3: CASSQDPGPVANYGYTF

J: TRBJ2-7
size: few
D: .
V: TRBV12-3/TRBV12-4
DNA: TGTGCCAGCAGGGTAGACAGTTACGACGAGCAGTACTTC
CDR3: CASRVDSYDEQYF

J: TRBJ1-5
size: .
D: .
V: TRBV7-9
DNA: TGTGCCAGCAGCCCCGGATGGGGGCGTGACAATCAGCCCCAGCATTTT
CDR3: CASSPGWGRDNQPQHF

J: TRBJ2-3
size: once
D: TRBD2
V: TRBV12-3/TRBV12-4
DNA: TGTGCCAGCACCGGACTAGCGGGGGGGACTAGCACAGATACGCAGTATTTT
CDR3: CASTGLAGGTSTDTQYF

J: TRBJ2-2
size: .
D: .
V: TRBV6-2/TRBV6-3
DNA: TGTGCCAGCGCCAATCGAGAAGGGACTTACACCGGGGAGCTGTTTTTT
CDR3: CASANREGTYTGELFF

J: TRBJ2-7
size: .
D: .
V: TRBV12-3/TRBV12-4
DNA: TGTGCCAGCAGTGTTTCAGACCGCGTCTACGAGCAGTACTTC
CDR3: CASSVSDRVYEQYF

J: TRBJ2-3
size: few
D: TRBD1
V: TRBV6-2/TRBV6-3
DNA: TGTGCCACCTCGACAGGGCTTGGCACAGATACGCAGTATTTT
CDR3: CATSTGLGTDTQYF

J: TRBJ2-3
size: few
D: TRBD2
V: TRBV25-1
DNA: TGTGCCAGCAGTGCTAGCGGGGAAGATACGCAGTATTTT
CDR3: CASSASGEDTQYF

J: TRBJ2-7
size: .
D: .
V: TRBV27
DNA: TGTGCCAGCAGTTTCACCAGCGGCAATTACTCTTACGAGCAGTACTTC
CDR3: CASSFTSGNYSYEQYF

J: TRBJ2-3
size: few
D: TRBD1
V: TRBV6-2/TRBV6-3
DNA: TGTGCCAGCAGTTACTCCGGGACAGGAAGAGATACGCAGTATTTT
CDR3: CASSYSGTGRDTQYF

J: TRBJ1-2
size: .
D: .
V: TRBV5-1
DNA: TGCGCCAGCAGCACCACCGGGACATCCGGCCACACCTTC
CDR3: CASSTTGTSGHTF

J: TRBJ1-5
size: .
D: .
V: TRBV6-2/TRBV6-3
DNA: TGTGCCAGCAGTTACGCCAGGGTTGGTCAGCCCCAGCATTTT
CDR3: CASSYARVGQPQHF

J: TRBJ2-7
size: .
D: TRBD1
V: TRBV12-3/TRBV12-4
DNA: TGTGCCAGCAGTAACGGGACAGGATTTTACGAGCAGTACTTC
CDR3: CASSNGTGFYEQYF

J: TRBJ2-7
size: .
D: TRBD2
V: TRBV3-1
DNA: TGTGCCAGCAGCCAAGATTCGGCTAGCGGGGGTTACGAGCAGTACTTC
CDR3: CASSQDSASGGYEQYF

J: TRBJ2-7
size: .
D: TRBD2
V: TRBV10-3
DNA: TGTGCCATCAGTCTCTACGGACTAGCGGGGGGACGTACCTACGAGCAGTACTTC
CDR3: CAISLYGLAGGRTYEQYF

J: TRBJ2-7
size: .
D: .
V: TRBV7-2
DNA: TGTGCCAGCAGCTTAGTTAGTTTGGACTACGAGCAGTACTTC
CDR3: CASSLVSLDYEQYF

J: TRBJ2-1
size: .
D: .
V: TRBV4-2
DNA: TGTGCCAGCAGCCAAGCACATTCCCCCAATGGTGAGCAGTTCTTC
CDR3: CASSQAHSPNGEQFF